This T cell receptor beta chain derives from a study of blood T cells in healthy people across ages. Points from the study as a whole: Researchers judged that diversity estimates from one million T cells fell short of true values.

Trimming removed 0 bases from V and 1 base from J; junction bases left unmatched: 7. This CDR3 region has 18 residues. Per germline, CDR1 SGHRS and CDR2 YFSETQ. This clonotype was detected once. Its specificity is unknown. A J-beta primer mix and a sample-barcoded 5' primer were used in a second PCR of roughly 6 to 11 cycles. TCRdb called the 5' RACE reads again in MiXCR, with one record for every CDR3 protein. Here the sample spans about 1.8 million distinct CDR3 sequences, 49% being singletons. Per-sample yields of isolated PBMCs were at least 6 million. The V and J genes are TRBV5-1 and TRBJ2-3; 11 bases are shared with TRBD1. The source of this sequence is a woman in her thirties or forties in good health. The sample consisted of blood. The CDR3 nucleotides read TGCGCCAGCAGCTTGGTGGGACAGGGGGTGGAGGGCACAGATACGCAGTATTTT. Its protein product is CASSLVGQGVEGTDTQYF.